Below, 8 T cell receptor beta chains from the same sample are listed, as sequenced in a study of cytomegalovirus exposure and HLA in healthy donors. Primers for the PCR totalled 60 Vbeta and 13 Jbeta. Measured with immunoSEQ multiplex PCR; TCRdb has only the in-frame clones, and not every one. The sample lists about 140,000 clones; 73% were seen once. Sequenced material: PBMCs. The receptors were gathered from a woman between 40 and 50 years old in good health and CMV-seronegative.

The V and J genes are TRBV7-8 and TRBJ2-7, with TRBD1 matching over 8 bases. This CDR3 is 15 amino acids long. CDR1 and CDR2 from the germline V gene are SGHVS and FQNEAQ. V shed 5 bases and J 2 bases; nucleotides not matched to a gene: 8. The CDR3 is CASSAPDRAAYEQYF. DNA of the CDR3: TGTGCCAGCAGCGCGCCGGACAGGGCCGCCTACGAGCAGTACTTC.

With respect to this clone: Germline is not matched at one junction end, which may reflect a read error. The rearrangement uses TRBV28 and TRBJ1-5; no clear D. There are 14 residues in the CDR3. Germline V gene data show CDR1 as MDHEN and CDR2 as SYDVKM. Here the CDR3 reads CAGSPGWGNQPQHF. The CDR3 bases are TGTGCCGGCAGCCCCGGGTGGGGCAATCAGCCCCAGCATTTT.

The chain has TRBV18 and TRBJ2-7; D is possibly TRBD1 (6 bases). Germline CDR1 is KGHSH and CDR2 is LQKENI. V was trimmed by 2 bases and J by 5 bases, leaving 7 bases between them. The CDR3 has 12 residues. The CDR3 coding sequence is TGTGCCAGCTCACCATCAGGGGACGAGCAGTACTTC. Its translation is CASSPSGDEQYF.

This chain's CDR3 is CATSRWGDRDEQFF. For the CDR3, the DNA is TGTGCCACCAGCAGGTGGGGAGACAGGGATGAGCAGTTCTTC. This chain uses TRBV15 with TRBJ2-1, with TRBD1 identical over 7 bases. Germline V gene data show CDR1 as LNHNV and CDR2 as YYDKDF (reference sequence). The CDR3 sequence is 14 residues long. V was clipped by 3 bases and J by 8 bases; unmatched bases: 7.

The chain couples TRBV5-1 to TRBJ2-2; 7 nucleotides line up with TRBD1. The CDR3 totals 15 residues. Germline trimming cut 5 bases from V and 5 bases from J; bases unmatched to any gene: 9. Per germline, CDR1 SGHRS and CDR2 YFSETQ. CDR3 nucleotides: TGCGCCAGCAGAACACGACAGGGATTGACCGGGGAGCTGTTTTTT. This encodes CASRTRQGLTGELFF.

This sequence joins TRBV4-2 and TRBJ1-2; D gene uncertain. The CDR3 extends over 12 amino acids. V shed 5 bases and J shed 7 bases, with 11 bases lying between them. CDR1 and CDR2 (germline): LGHNA, YNFKEQ. This CDR3 reads CASSSEVSGYTF. The CDR3, as DNA: TGTGCCAGCAGCTCAGAGGTTAGTGGCTACACCTTC.

The chain joins TRBV4-1 to TRBJ2-2; a weak D match, TRBD1 (6 bases). Per the germline V gene, CDR1 is MGHRA and CDR2 is YSYEKL. Trimming took 4 bases from V and 6 from J, leaving 9 bases between them. The CDR3 is 13 residues long. CDR3 coding DNA: TGCGCCAGCAGCCTTCAGGGGCCCGGGGAGCTGTTTTTT. Residues: CASSLQGPGELFF.

The chain uses TRBV9 and TRBJ2-3; D gene uncertain. Germline CDR1 and CDR2: SGDLS and YYNGEE. The CDR3 is 14 amino acids. Deletions cut 7 bases from V and 5 bases from J, with 17 bases between. CDR3 protein: CASGMGVSGDTQYF. The CDR3 bases are TGTGCCAGCGGAATGGGCGTGTCCGGAGATACGCAGTATTTT. Together with reference TRBV9 and TRBJ2-3, the CDR3 gives the full variable domain: DSGVTQTPKHLITATGQRVTLRCSPRSGDLSVYWYQQSLDQGLQFLIQYYNGEERAKGNILERFSAQQFPDLHSELNLSSLELGDSALYFCASGMGVSGDTQYFGPGTRLTVL.